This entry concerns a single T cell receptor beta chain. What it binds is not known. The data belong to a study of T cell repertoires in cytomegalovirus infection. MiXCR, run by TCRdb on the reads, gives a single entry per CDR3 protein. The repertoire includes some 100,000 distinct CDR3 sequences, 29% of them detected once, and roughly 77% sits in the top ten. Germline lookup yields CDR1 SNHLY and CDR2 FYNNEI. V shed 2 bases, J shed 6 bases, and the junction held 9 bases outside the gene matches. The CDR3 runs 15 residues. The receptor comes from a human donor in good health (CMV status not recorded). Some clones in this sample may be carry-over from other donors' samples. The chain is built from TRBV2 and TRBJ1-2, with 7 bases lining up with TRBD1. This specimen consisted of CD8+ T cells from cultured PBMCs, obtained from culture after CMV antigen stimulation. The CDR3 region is CASSEIRQGHNGYTF. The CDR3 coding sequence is TGTGCCAGCAGTGAAATCCGACAGGGCCATAATGGCTACACCTTC.